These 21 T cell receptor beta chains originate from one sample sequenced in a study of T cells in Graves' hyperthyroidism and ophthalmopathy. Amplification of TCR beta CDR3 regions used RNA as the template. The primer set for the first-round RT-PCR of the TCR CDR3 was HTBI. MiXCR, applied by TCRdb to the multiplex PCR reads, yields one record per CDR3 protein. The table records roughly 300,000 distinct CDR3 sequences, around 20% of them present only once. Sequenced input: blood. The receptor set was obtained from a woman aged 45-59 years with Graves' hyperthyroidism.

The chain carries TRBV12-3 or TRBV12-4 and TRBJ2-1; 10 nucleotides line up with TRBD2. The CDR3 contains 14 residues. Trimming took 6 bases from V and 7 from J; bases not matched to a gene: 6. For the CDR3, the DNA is TGTGCCAGCAGGGCGCTAGCGGGAGTTAATGAGCAGTTCTTC. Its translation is CASRALAGVNEQFF.

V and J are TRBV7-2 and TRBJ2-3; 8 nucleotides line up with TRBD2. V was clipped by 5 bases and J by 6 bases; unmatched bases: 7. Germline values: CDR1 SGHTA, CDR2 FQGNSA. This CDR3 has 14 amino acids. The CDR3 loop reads CASSRAGTRDTQYF. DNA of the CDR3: TGTGCCAGCAGCCGCGCCGGGACTAGGGATACGCAGTATTTT.

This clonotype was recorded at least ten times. CDR3 protein: CAVRIQETQYF. In DNA, the CDR3 is TGTGCAGTCAGGATTCAAGAGACCCAGTACTTC. The chain couples TRBV6-1 to TRBJ2-5; D is unclear. Germline values: CDR1 MNHNS, CDR2 SASEGT. The CDR3 has 11 amino acids.

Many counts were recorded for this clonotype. The CDR3, as DNA: TGTGCCAGCAGTGCTAGCGGGAGTCTCCAAGAGACCCAGTACTTC. Protein product: CASSASGSLQETQYF. The rearrangement uses TRBV2 and TRBJ2-5; 10 bases line up with TRBD2. This CDR3 region has 15 residues. Germline lookup yields CDR1 SNHLY and CDR2 FYNNEI. With 4 bases clipped from V and 1 base from J, the junction kept 3 bases outside the gene matches. The whole variable domain, filled in from reference TRBV2 and TRBJ2-5, reads EPEVTQTPSHQVTQMGQEVILRCVPISNHLYFYWYRQILGQKVEFLVSFYNNEISEKSEIFDDQFSVERPDGSNFTLKIRSTKLEDSAMYFCASSASGSLQETQYFGPGTRLLVL.

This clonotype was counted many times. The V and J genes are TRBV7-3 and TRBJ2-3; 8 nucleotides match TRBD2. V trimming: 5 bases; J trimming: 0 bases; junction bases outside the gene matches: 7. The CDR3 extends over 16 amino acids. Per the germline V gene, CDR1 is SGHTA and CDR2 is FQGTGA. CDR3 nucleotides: TGTGCCAGCAGCCCCGGACTAGCCCGGAGCACAGATACGCAGTATTTT. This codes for CASSPGLARSTDTQYF.

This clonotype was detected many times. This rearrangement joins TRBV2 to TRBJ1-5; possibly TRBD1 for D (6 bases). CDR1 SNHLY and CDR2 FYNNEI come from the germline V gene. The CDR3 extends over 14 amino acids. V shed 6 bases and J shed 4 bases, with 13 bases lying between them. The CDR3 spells CASSVGAENQPQHF. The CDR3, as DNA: TGTGCCAGCAGCGTGGGGGCAGAAAATCAGCCCCAGCATTTT.

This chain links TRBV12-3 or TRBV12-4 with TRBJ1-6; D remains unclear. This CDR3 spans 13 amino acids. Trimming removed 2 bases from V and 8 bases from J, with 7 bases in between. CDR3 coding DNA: TGTGCCAGCAGTTTATGGCAGGATTCACCCCTCCACTTT. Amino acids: CASSLWQDSPLHF.

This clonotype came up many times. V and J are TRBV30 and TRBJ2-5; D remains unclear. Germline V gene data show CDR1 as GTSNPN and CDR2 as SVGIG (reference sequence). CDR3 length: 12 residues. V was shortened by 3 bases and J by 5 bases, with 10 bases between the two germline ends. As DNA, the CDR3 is TGTGCCTGGAGGTGGGGAATGGAGACCCAGTACTTC. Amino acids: CAWRWGMETQYF.

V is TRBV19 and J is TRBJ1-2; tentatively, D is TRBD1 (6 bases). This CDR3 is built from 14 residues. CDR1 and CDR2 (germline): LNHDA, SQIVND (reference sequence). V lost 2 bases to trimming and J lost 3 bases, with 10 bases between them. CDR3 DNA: TGTGCCAGTAGTATACCAGGGGCTTACTATGGCTACACCTTC. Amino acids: CASSIPGAYYGYTF.

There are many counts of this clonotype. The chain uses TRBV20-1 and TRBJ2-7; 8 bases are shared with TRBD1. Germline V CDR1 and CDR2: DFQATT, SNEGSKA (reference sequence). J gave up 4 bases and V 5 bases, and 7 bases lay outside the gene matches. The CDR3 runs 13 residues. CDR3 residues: CSASGTGLYEQYF. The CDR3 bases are TGCAGTGCTTCCGGGACAGGTCTGTACGAGCAGTACTTC.

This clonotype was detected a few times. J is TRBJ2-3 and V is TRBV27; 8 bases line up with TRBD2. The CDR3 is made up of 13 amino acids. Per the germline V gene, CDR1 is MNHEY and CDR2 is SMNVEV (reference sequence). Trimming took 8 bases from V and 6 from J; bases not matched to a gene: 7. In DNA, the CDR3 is TGTGCCAGCGGTAGCGGGGCTGGGGATACGCAGTATTTT. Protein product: CASGSGAGDTQYF.

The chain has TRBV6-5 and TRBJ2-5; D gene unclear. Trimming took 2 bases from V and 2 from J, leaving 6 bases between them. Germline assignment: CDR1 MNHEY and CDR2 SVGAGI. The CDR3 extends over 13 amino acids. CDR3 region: CASSYRAQETQYF. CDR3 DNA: TGTGCCAGCAGTTACAGGGCGCAAGAGACCCAGTACTTC.

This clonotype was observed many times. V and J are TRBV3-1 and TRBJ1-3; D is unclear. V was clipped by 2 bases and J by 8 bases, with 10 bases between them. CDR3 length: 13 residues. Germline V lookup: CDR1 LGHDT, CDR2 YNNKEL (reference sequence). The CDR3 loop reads CASSQSDGYTIYF. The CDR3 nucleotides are TGTGCCAGCAGCCAATCCGACGGTTACACCATATATTTT.

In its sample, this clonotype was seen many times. Here the CDR3 DNA reads TGTGCCAGCAGCTTAGGAGCACTCGGGAGGCAAGAGACCCAGTACTTC. Protein sequence: CASSLGALGRQETQYF. The gene calls are TRBV11-2 and TRBJ2-5, with TRBD2 matching 7 bases. J gave up 2 bases and V 1 base, and 7 bases lay outside the gene matches. Germline CDR1 and CDR2: SGHAT and FQNNGV. This CDR3 region has 16 residues.

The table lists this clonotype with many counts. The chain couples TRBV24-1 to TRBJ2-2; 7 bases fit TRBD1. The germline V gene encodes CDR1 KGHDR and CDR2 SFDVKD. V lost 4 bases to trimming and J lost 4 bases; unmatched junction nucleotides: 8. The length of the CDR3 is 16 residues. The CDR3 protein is CATSDRRTGSTGELFF. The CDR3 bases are TGTGCCACCAGTGACCGACGGACAGGTTCCACCGGGGAGCTGTTTTTT.

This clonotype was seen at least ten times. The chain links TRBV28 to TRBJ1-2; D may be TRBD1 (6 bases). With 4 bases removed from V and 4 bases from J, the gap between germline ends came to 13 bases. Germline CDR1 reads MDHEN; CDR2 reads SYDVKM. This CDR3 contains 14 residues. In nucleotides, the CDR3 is TGTGCCAGCAGTTCACAGGGTTTCGTCTATGGCTACACCTTC. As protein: CASSSQGFVYGYTF.

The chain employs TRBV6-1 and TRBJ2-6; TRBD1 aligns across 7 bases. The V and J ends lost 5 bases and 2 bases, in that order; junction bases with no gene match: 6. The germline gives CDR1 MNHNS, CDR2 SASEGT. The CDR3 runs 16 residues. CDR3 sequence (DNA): TGTGCCAGCAGTTACGGAGACAGGGCTGGGGCCAACGTCCTGACTTTC. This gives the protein CASSYGDRAGANVLTF.

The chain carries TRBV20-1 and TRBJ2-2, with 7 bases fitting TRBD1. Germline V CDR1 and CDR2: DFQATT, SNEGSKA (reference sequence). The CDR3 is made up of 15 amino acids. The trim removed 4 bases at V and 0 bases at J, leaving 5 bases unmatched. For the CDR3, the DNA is TGCAGTGCTATACCAGGGGGAGCGAACACCGGGGAGCTGTTTTTT. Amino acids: CSAIPGGANTGELFF.

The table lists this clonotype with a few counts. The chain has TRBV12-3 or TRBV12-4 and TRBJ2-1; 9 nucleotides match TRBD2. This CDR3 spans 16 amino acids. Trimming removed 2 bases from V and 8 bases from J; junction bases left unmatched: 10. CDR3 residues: CASSLSPRGGWYEQFF. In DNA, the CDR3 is TGTGCCAGCAGTTTATCCCCGCGGGGGGGCTGGTATGAGCAGTTCTTC.

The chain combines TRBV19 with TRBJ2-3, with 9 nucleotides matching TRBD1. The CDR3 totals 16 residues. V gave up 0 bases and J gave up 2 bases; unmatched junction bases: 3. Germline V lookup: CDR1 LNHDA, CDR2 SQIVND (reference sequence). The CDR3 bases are TGTGCCAGTAGTATAGATGGGACAGGGATCACAGATACGCAGTATTTT. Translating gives CASSIDGTGITDTQYF.

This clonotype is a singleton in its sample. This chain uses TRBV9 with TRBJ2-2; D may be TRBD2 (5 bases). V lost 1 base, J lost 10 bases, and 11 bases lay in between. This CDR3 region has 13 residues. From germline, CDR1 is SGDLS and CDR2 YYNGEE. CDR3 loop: CASSVTAAEELFF. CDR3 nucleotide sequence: TGTGCCAGCAGCGTAACAGCGGCCGAGGAGCTGTTTTTT.